This note documents a single T cell receptor beta chain sequence. This CDR3 spans 15 amino acids. The germline CDR1 and CDR2 sequences are LGHDT and YNNKEL (reference sequence). Trimming cost V 0 bases and J 7 bases, with 14 bases left between them. Profiled with immunoSEQ multiplex PCR; TCRdb holds only in-frame clones, not every one. The data hold around 150,000 clones, with about 86% observed a single time. This specimen comes from a study of blood T cell repertoires in COVID-19. Background on the study: T cells, B-cell-depleted T cells, or PBMCs supplied cDNA or gDNA.

The sample consisted of peripheral blood. The rearrangement joins TRBV3-1 (or the pseudogene TRBV3-2) to TRBJ2-3, with TRBD2 as a possible D gene (6 bases). The sequence derives from a woman older than 75 with acute or convalescent COVID-19. CDR3 in amino acids: CASSQDGRDLNTQYF. In nucleotides, the CDR3 is TGTGCCAGCAGCCAAGACGGGCGGGACCTTAATACGCAGTATTTT.